This entry describes one TCR beta chain. The antigen is not known. Deletions cut 0 bases from V and 6 bases from J, with 11 bases between. The CDR3 consists of 14 residues. CDR1 and CDR2 from the germline V gene are SEHNR and FQNEAQ (reference sequence). This entry comes from a study of cytomegalovirus exposure and HLA in healthy donors. The assay was immunoSEQ multiplex PCR, and TCRdb's table has in-frame clones only and misses some. The sample lists 85,000 to 120,000 clones, roughly 90% occurring once. Whole-study results and caveats: Most TCR sequences proved rare, with some public TCRs found in many donors. Cytomegalovirus-associated TCR beta chains were listed, numbering some 180.

This clonotype was sampled from a woman aged 18-30 years in good health and CMV-seropositive. The gene calls are TRBV7-9 and TRBJ1-2, with D hard to call. Sequencing was done on a sample of PBMCs. The CDR3 region is CASSLAPGEDGYTF. CDR3 nucleotides: TGTGCCAGCAGCTTAGCGCCCGGGGAGGATGGCTACACCTTC.